This T cell receptor (beta chain) emerged from a study of blood T cell repertoires in COVID-19. Between the trimmed V and J ends, which lost 2 bases and 0 bases, there was a span of 16 bases. Germline loops: CDR1 ENHRY, CDR2 SYGVKD. The CDR3 spans 18 residues. Source study methods: The assay estimated nucleated cells by amplifying reference gene primers. This table comes from immunoSEQ multiplex PCR, and its TCRdb copy is limited to in-frame clones, with some not included. That table furnishes V, J and clone size, whereas the DNA furnished D and trimming. The table has roughly 260,000 clones, 88% seen once.

The sample taken for sequencing was peripheral blood. The TCR originated in a man between 60 and 75 years old who had recovered from COVID-19. The chain carries TRBV10-3 and TRBJ2-2, with D maybe TRBD2 (7 bases). This chain's CDR3 is CAISERSSGGPNTGELFF. In DNA, the CDR3 is TGTGCCATCAGTGAGCGGTCCTCCGGGGGGCCGAACACCGGGGAGCTGTTTTTT.